Shown below are 24 T cell receptor beta chains from a single sample sequenced in a study of blood T cells in healthy people across ages. PCR was performed a second time for about 7 to 12 cycles using a sample-barcoded 5' primer and a J-beta primer mix. TCRdb reprocessed the 5' RACE reads via MiXCR and lists one record per CDR3 protein. The repertoire holds around 800,000 distinct CDR3 sequences, with roughly 24% as singletons. This same sample was also part of a study on T cells of mothers and their children.

The sequencing input was blood. The receptor source for this set is a boy aged 5-17 years in good health.

The genes are TRBV5-1 and TRBJ2-1, with D uncertain. The CDR3 loop spans 17 amino acids. The V gene's germline CDR1 is SGHRS and CDR2 YFSETQ. Trimming pared 3 bases from V and 6 bases from J, leaving 22 bases between. CDR3 protein: CASSWLNMGNQANEQFF. In DNA, the CDR3 is TGCGCCAGCAGCTGGTTAAACATGGGGAATCAGGCCAATGAGCAGTTCTTC.

The rearrangement joins TRBV20-1 to TRBJ1-1; 9 bases line up with TRBD1. This CDR3 comprises 14 residues. With V trimmed by 0 bases and J by 6 bases, 5 bases remained unmatched. Germline V gives CDR1 DFQATT, CDR2 SNEGSKA (reference sequence). The CDR3 nucleotides are TGCAGTGCTAGAGAGGGACAGGGTCGCGCTGAAGCTTTCTTT. Its translation is CSAREGQGRAEAFF.

This chain joins TRBV12-3 or TRBV12-4 and TRBJ1-2; tentative D call: TRBD1 (5 bases). The V end was cut by 6 bases, the J end by 3 bases, with 14 bases between. The CDR3 spans 14 residues. CDR3 amino acids: CASSLGRAYYGYTF. The CDR3 nucleotides read TGTGCCAGCAGCCTAGGCAGGGCTTACTATGGCTACACCTTC.

This clonotype was counted between two and nine times. V is TRBV7-9 and J is TRBJ2-5; 8 positions agree with TRBD2. After removal of 0 bases from V and 3 bases from J, the junction contained 6 bases not matched to a gene. CDR1 is SEHNR and CDR2 is FQNEAQ in the germline V gene (reference sequence). The CDR3 runs to 16 residues. The CDR3 nucleotides read TGTGCCAGCAGCTTAGCCAGCGGGGGCTACAAAGAGACCCAGTACTTC. Its protein is CASSLASGGYKETQYF.

This chain uses TRBV5-1 with TRBJ2-7, with D perhaps TRBD1 or TRBD2 (6 bases each). The CDR3 runs 14 residues. Germline V lookup: CDR1 SGHRS, CDR2 YFSETQ. The germline V and J ends were trimmed by 0 bases and 3 bases, with 10 bases remaining between them. CDR3 sequence: CASSLDGGHYEQYF. CDR3 sequence (DNA): TGCGCCAGCAGCTTGGACGGGGGCCACTACGAGCAGTACTTC.

The CDR3 sequence is CASSPCRVGTGELFF. The CDR3 region has the DNA TGTGCCAGCAGCCCCTGCAGGGTTGGCACCGGGGAGCTGTTTTTT. The chain recombines TRBV21-1 with TRBJ2-2; the D segment call TRBD1 is taken from the table without a DNA check. TRBV21-1 is a pseudogene segment. The CDR3 runs 15 residues.

The chain carries TRBV14 and TRBJ2-6; 12 positions match TRBD2. The CDR3 consists of 19 residues. Germline V gives CDR1 SGHDN, CDR2 FVKESK. V lost 0 bases to trimming and J lost 0 bases; unmatched junction nucleotides: 3. CDR3 in DNA: TGTGCCAGCAGCCAAGAACTAGCGGGGGGTCCCTCTGGGGCCAACGTCCTGACTTTC. Translation: CASSQELAGGPSGANVLTF.

The genes are TRBV6-1 and TRBJ2-4; D remains unclear. The CDR3 runs 15 residues. V lost 1 base and J 0 bases, leaving 7 bases between the germline ends. Germline CDR1 MNHNS, CDR2 SASEGT. The DNA of the CDR3 is TGTGCCAGCAGTGAAGGGTCCTTAGCCAAAAACATTCAGTACTTC. Amino acid sequence: CASSEGSLAKNIQYF.

V is TRBV7-3 and J is TRBJ2-2; TRBD1 agrees at 11 bases. The germline gives CDR1 SGHTA, CDR2 FQGTGA. The CDR3 contains 16 residues. Trimming at V came to 5 bases and at J to 6 bases, leaving 8 bases not matched to a gene. Here the CDR3 DNA reads TGTGCCAGCAGCACCGCTCCGGGACAGGGGGCCGGGGAGCTGTTTTTT. Its protein is CASSTAPGQGAGELFF.

This clonotype was recorded a few times. The rearrangement links TRBV20-1 to TRBJ2-1; 7 bases match TRBD1. Per germline, CDR1 DFQATT and CDR2 SNEGSKA (reference sequence). The CDR3 contains 14 residues. V lost 6 bases, J lost 1 base, and 6 bases stayed unmatched. CDR3: CSAPGQKSYNEQFF. The CDR3 DNA is TGCAGTGCCCCGGGACAGAAGTCCTACAATGAGCAGTTCTTC.

This clonotype was detected many times. The CDR3: CASSPSTSAGSYNEQFF. In DNA form, the CDR3 reads TGTGCCAGCAGCCCGTCCACTAGCGCCGGCTCCTACAATGAGCAGTTCTTC. This chain connects TRBV14 to TRBJ2-1, with TRBD2 matching over 7 bases. V gave up 4 bases and J gave up 0 bases; unmatched junction bases: 9. This CDR3 has 17 amino acids. The germline V gene encodes CDR1 SGHDN and CDR2 FVKESK.

The table lists this clonotype with many counts. One end of the junction does not line up with germline, which may come from a read error. The gene calls are TRBV5-1 and TRBJ2-5; 12 bases are shared with TRBD2. The CDR3 is 14 amino acids. Germline CDR1 SGHRS, CDR2 YFSETQ. The CDR3 sequence is CASSLTSGGETQYF. CDR3 DNA: TGTGCCAGCAGCTTGACTAGCGGGGGAGAGACCCAGTACTTC.

This clonotype was counted a few times. The chain joins TRBV10-3 to TRBJ1-2, with 9 bases fitting TRBD1. This CDR3 has 13 residues. Trimming cost V 5 bases and J 6 bases; bases outside gene matches: 4. CDR1 ENHRY and CDR2 SYGVKD come from the germline V gene. CDR3 protein: CAISPGTGNGYTF. CDR3 coding DNA: TGTGCCATCAGTCCCGGGACAGGGAATGGCTACACCTTC.

This clonotype was picked up a small number of times. The V and J genes are TRBV4-2 and TRBJ2-5; 10 nucleotides agree with TRBD2. The CDR3 has 15 residues. V lost 4 bases to trimming and J lost 3 bases; unmatched junction nucleotides: 5. Germline assignment: CDR1 LGHNA and CDR2 YNFKEQ. As DNA, the CDR3 is TGTGCCAGCAGCCGAGGGACTAGCGCCAAAGAGACCCAGTACTTC. Its protein product is CASSRGTSAKETQYF.

This clonotype occurred many times. This CDR3 is CASRSLRAGETETQYF. The CDR3 DNA is TGTGCCAGCAGATCACTTAGGGCGGGGGAGACTGAGACCCAGTACTTC. V and J are TRBV2 and TRBJ2-5; 7 nucleotides line up with TRBD2. The length of the CDR3 is 16 residues. V was pared by 6 bases and J by 5 bases, with 15 bases of the junction left unmatched. Germline values: CDR1 SNHLY, CDR2 FYNNEI.

This rearrangement joins TRBV20-1 to TRBJ2-1; 10 bases line up with TRBD2. V shed 6 bases and J 3 bases; nucleotides not matched to a gene: 5. Germline V CDR1 and CDR2: DFQATT, SNEGSKA (reference sequence). The CDR3 spans 14 residues. The DNA for the CDR3 is TGCAGTGCCGCTAGCGGGGGAAACTACAATGAGCAGTTCTTC. Protein product: CSAASGGNYNEQFF.

This clonotype was observed a handful of times. The chain has TRBV6-2 or TRBV6-3 and TRBJ2-7; D might be TRBD1 or TRBD2, each matching 5 bases. There are 16 residues in the CDR3. V was shortened by 0 bases and J by 2 bases, with 14 bases between the two germline ends. CDR1 is MNHEY and CDR2 is SVGEGT in the germline V gene. In DNA, the CDR3 is TGTGCCAGCAGTTACTCCTCCGGGACGTATACCTACGAGCAGTACTTC. This translates into CASSYSSGTYTYEQYF.

This clonotype was counted between two and nine times. V gene TRBV12-3 or TRBV12-4 combines with J gene TRBJ1-1; D possibly corresponds to TRBD1 (6 bases). V was cut by 3 bases and J by 1 base, with 12 bases left in between. The CDR3 covers 15 residues. The CDR3 is CASSFWGRKNTEAFF. CDR3 DNA: TGTGCCAGCAGTTTTTGGGGGCGAAAGAACACTGAAGCTTTCTTT.

In this sample, this clonotype turned up a few times. V is TRBV7-2 and J is TRBJ1-5; weak D call: TRBD1 (5 bases). Between the trimmed V and J ends, which lost 1 base and 4 bases, there was a span of 11 bases. Germline CDR1 SGHTA, CDR2 FQGNSA. This CDR3 region has 15 residues. The CDR3, as DNA: TGTGCCAGCAGCTTAGATGGAGGGGAAAATCAGCCCCAGCATTTT. Its translation is CASSLDGGENQPQHF. The whole variable domain, filled in from reference TRBV7-2 and TRBJ1-5, reads GAGVSQSPSNKVTEKGKDVELRCDPISGHTALYWYRQSLGQGLEFLIYFQGNSAPDKSGLPSDRFSAERTGGSVSTLTIQRTQQEDSAVYLCASSLDGGENQPQHFGDGTRLSIL.

This chain joins TRBV6-1 and TRBJ2-7; TRBD2 might be the D (7 bases). V was clipped by 8 bases and J by 0 bases, with 14 bases between them. The CDR3 is 14 residues long. CDR1 is MNHNS, CDR2 SASEGT, per germline. Here the CDR3 reads CASGGGGSSYEQYF. The DNA for the CDR3 is TGTGCCAGCGGGGGAGGGGGAAGCTCCTACGAGCAGTACTTC.

This clonotype was detected only once. The chain carries TRBV7-2 and TRBJ2-7; perhaps D is TRBD1 or TRBD2 (6 bases each). The CDR3 has 15 amino acids. Germline V gene sequence: CDR1 SGHTA, CDR2 FQGNSA. Trimming left V 3 bases short and J 3 bases short, with 15 bases between. CDR3 loop: CASSFLAEGGYEQYF. The DNA of the CDR3 is TGTGCCAGCAGCTTTCTAGCCGAGGGGGGCTACGAGCAGTACTTC.

CDR3 residues: CSALEDRSSGYTF. CDR3 sequence (DNA): TGCAGTGCTCTCGAGGACAGGTCCAGTGGCTACACCTTC. This rearrangement joins TRBV20-1 to TRBJ1-2, with TRBD1 matching 7 bases. The germline gives CDR1 DFQATT, CDR2 SNEGSKA (reference sequence). The CDR3 is 13 residues long. Germline trimming cut 5 bases from V and 7 bases from J; bases unmatched to any gene: 10.

The rearrangement links TRBV12-3 or TRBV12-4 to TRBJ1-2; 7 positions agree with TRBD1. V dropped 6 bases and J dropped 4; count of bases not matched to a gene: 2. The CDR3 is made up of 12 amino acids. The CDR3 is CASRGQVYGYTF. The CDR3 DNA is TGTGCCAGCAGAGGACAGGTCTATGGCTACACCTTC.

The CDR3 sequence is CATSRARLDSTDTQYF. CDR3 coding DNA: TGTGCCACCAGCAGAGCCCGACTAGATTCCACAGATACGCAGTATTTT. This rearrangement joins TRBV15 to TRBJ2-3, with D possibly matching TRBD2 (6 bases). The CDR3 is made up of 16 amino acids. The germline V gene encodes CDR1 LNHNV and CDR2 YYDKDF (reference sequence). The germline V and J ends were trimmed by 1 base and 2 bases, with 13 bases remaining between them.